Listed here are 24 T cell receptor beta chains from one sample, sequenced in a study of T cell repertoires in cytomegalovirus infection. Each CDR3 protein is one row after TCRdb ran MiXCR on the reads. The sample consists of some 680,000 distinct CDR3 sequences, roughly a third of them appearing once. The sample taken for sequencing was PBMCs. Every receptor here comes from a human donor in good health (CMV status not recorded). Some clones in this sample may be carry-over from other donors' samples.

Written as DNA, the CDR3 is TGTGCCAGCAGCTTCGACCCGGACAGGGCGGTCTCTGAAGCTTTCTTT. Protein product: CASSFDPDRAVSEAFF. The genes are TRBV7-8 and TRBJ1-1; 8 bases are a match to TRBD1. Germline CDR1 and CDR2: SGHVS and FQNEAQ. The CDR3 spans 16 residues. Unmatched junction bases numbered 12, after V lost 3 bases and J lost 6 bases.

This clonotype was seen ten or more times. The rearrangement joins TRBV7-2 to TRBJ2-5; D ambiguous. CDR1 and CDR2 (germline): SGHTA, FQGNSA. Trimming removed 2 bases at V and 2 bases at J, with 6 bases between. The CDR3 spans 13 residues. The CDR3 nucleotides read TGTGCCAGCAGCTTAATACCTCAAGAGACCCAGTACTTC. Residues: CASSLIPQETQYF.

The rearrangement uses TRBV20-1 and TRBJ2-3; the match to TRBD1 covers 9 bases. Germline trimming cut 4 bases from V and 3 bases from J; bases unmatched to any gene: 8. The CDR3 is 15 residues long. Germline CDR1 reads DFQATT; CDR2 reads SNEGSKA (reference sequence). DNA for the CDR3: TGCAGTGCTACCCGAAGACAGGGGGTAACAGATACGCAGTATTTT. It specifies CSATRRQGVTDTQYF.

The CDR3 sequence is CSANPLKSADRETQYF. The CDR3 nucleotides are TGCAGTGCTAACCCCCTAAAGTCAGCAGACCGGGAGACCCAGTACTTC. The chain couples TRBV20-1 to TRBJ2-5; D is unresolved. This CDR3 is 16 amino acids long. V lost 4 bases to trimming and J lost 5 bases, with 23 bases between them. Germline V gene sequence: CDR1 DFQATT, CDR2 SNEGSKA (reference sequence).

This clonotype was picked up a small number of times. The chain recombines TRBV20-1 with TRBJ2-2; 7 nucleotides match TRBD1. The CDR3 totals 14 residues. Trimming removed 4 bases from V and 6 bases from J; junction bases left unmatched: 8. The germline V gene encodes CDR1 DFQATT and CDR2 SNEGSKA (reference sequence). CDR3 sequence reads: CSATKGARAGELFF. As DNA, the CDR3 is TGCAGTGCTACGAAGGGGGCGCGGGCCGGGGAGCTGTTTTTT.

This chain connects TRBV7-6 to TRBJ2-1, with TRBD2 matching 7 bases. Unmatched junction bases numbered 10, after V lost 5 bases and J lost 0 bases. CDR1 is SGHVS and CDR2 is FNYEAQ in the germline V gene. The CDR3 is 17 residues long. The CDR3, as DNA: TGTGCCAGCAGCACCGGGGGGTCCAGAAGCTCCTACAATGAGCAGTTCTTC. Its translation: CASSTGGSRSSYNEQFF.

This chain joins TRBV5-4 and TRBJ2-7; D is possibly TRBD1 or TRBD2 (7 bases each). The CDR3 contains 15 residues. Trimming took 4 bases from V and 7 from J, leaving 21 bases between them. Per the germline V gene, CDR1 is SGHNT and CDR2 is YYREEE (reference sequence). CDR3 in amino acids: CASSPGGQVEKEQYF. The DNA for the CDR3 is TGTGCCAGCAGCCCGGGAGGACAGGTGGAAAAAGAGCAGTACTTC.

This clonotype was seen more than once but under ten times. The rearrangement links TRBV10-3 to TRBJ1-6; D is ambiguous. Between the trimmed V and J ends, which lost 3 bases and 9 bases, there was a span of 6 bases. The CDR3 consists of 12 residues. Germline loops: CDR1 ENHRY, CDR2 SYGVKD. As DNA, the CDR3 is TGTGCCATCAGTGACATGGGTTCACCCCTCCACTTT. Amino acids: CAISDMGSPLHF.

This clonotype was seen a handful of times. V usage is TRBV7-6 and J usage is TRBJ2-1, with 7 nucleotides matching TRBD1. The J segment lost 8 bases and the V segment lost 4 bases, leaving 14 bases of the junction unmatched. The CDR3 runs to 16 residues. Germline CDR1 is SGHVS and CDR2 is FNYEAQ. For the CDR3, the DNA is TGTGCCAGCAGCTCAACGGGGACAGCCCAGTTCGATGAGCAGTTCTTC. It translates to CASSSTGTAQFDEQFF.

The chain uses TRBV28 and TRBJ2-7; maybe TRBD1 (6 bases). CDR3 size: 14 residues. The V end was cut by 2 bases, the J end by 4 bases, with 12 bases between. The germline V gene encodes CDR1 MDHEN and CDR2 SYDVKM. The CDR3 protein is CASSLQNRVYEQYF. The CDR3 DNA reads TGTGCCAGCAGTTTACAGAACAGGGTGTACGAGCAGTACTTC.

The rearrangement joins TRBV6-5 to TRBJ2-3; TRBD2 agrees at 12 bases. Germline values: CDR1 MNHEY, CDR2 SVGAGI. The CDR3 loop spans 20 amino acids. Unmatched junction bases numbered 16, after V lost 6 bases and J lost 0 bases. CDR3 in DNA: TGTGCCAGCAGCTATTCTAGCGGGGGGGCTTCAGGGTCTAGCACAGATACGCAGTATTTT. This gives the protein CASSYSSGGASGSSTDTQYF.

The gene calls are TRBV30 and TRBJ1-4; TRBD1 matches 10 bases. The CDR3 consists of 14 residues. J was trimmed by 12 bases and V by 2 bases; bases with no gene match: 9. Germline CDR1 is GTSNPN and CDR2 is SVGIG (reference sequence). The CDR3 sequence: CAWSRDRGRPELFF. In DNA, the CDR3 is TGTGCCTGGAGTAGAGACAGGGGGCGGCCTGAACTGTTTTTT.

V and J are TRBV24-1 and TRBJ1-6; no definite D call. Germline CDR1 and CDR2: KGHDR and SFDVKD. This CDR3 region has 14 residues. The V gene lost 9 bases and the J gene lost 0 bases, with 8 bases spanning the gap. CDR3 sequence reads: CATAASSYNSPLHF. The CDR3 nucleotides are TGTGCCACCGCCGCGAGCTCCTATAATTCACCCCTCCACTTT.

The chain recombines TRBV23-1 with TRBJ1-1, with 8 positions matching TRBD1. TRBV23-1 counts as an open reading frame of uncertain function. The CDR3 sequence is 17 residues long. V shed 3 bases, J shed 4 bases, and the junction held 13 bases outside the gene matches. DNA for the CDR3: TGCGCCAGCAGTCAGGTGTCCGCGGAGACAGGGGCCACTGAAGCTTTCTTT. Its translation: CASSQVSAETGATEAFF.

This clonotype was seen a handful of times. This rearrangement joins TRBV28 to TRBJ2-4, with 9 positions matching TRBD1. Per germline, CDR1 MDHEN and CDR2 SYDVKM. V lost 4 bases to trimming and J lost 4 bases; unmatched junction nucleotides: 5. The CDR3 consists of 15 residues. The DNA for the CDR3 is TGTGCCAGCAGTTCCCTGGGACAGGGTAAAAACATTCAGTACTTC. Its translation: CASSSLGQGKNIQYF.

This chain uses TRBV28 with TRBJ2-3; TRBD2 agrees at 14 bases. The CDR3 length is 17 residues. The germline CDR1 and CDR2 sequences are MDHEN and SYDVKM. Trimming took 4 bases from V and 5 from J; bases not matched to a gene: 8. The CDR3, as DNA: TGTGCCAGCAGTTCATACTGGACTAGCGGGAGGATAGATACGCAGTATTTT. Protein sequence: CASSSYWTSGRIDTQYF.

This clonotype was counted only a few times. The chain combines TRBV6-1 with TRBJ2-5; no reliable D call. The CDR3 consists of 12 residues. Germline assignment: CDR1 MNHNS and CDR2 SASEGT. V was pared by 4 bases and J by 2 bases, with 5 bases between. CDR3 amino acids: CASSVWQETQYF. The DNA of the CDR3 is TGTGCCAGCAGTGTGTGGCAAGAGACCCAGTACTTC.

The CDR3 region is CAWRITGSWGYTF. CDR3 nucleotides: TGTGCCTGGAGGATCACAGGGTCGTGGGGCTACACCTTC. The chain joins TRBV30 to TRBJ1-2; maybe TRBD1 (6 bases). This CDR3 is built from 13 residues. Germline loops: CDR1 GTSNPN, CDR2 SVGIG (reference sequence). V shed 3 bases and J shed 8 bases, with 16 bases lying between them.

The rearrangement uses TRBV30 and TRBJ2-5; no clear D gene. CDR3 length: 11 residues. Germline V gene lookup returns CDR1 GTSNPN and CDR2 SVGIG (reference sequence). Trimming left V 3 bases short and J 3 bases short, with 5 bases between. The chain's CDR3 is CAWSAEETQYF. The CDR3 nucleotides read TGTGCCTGGAGCGCGGAAGAGACCCAGTACTTC.

This clonotype was seen once. CDR3 DNA: TGTGCCAGTAGTCGGAGGGAGTCTGAAGCTTTCTTT. Protein product: CASSRRESEAFF. The chain joins TRBV19 to TRBJ1-1; the D is unclear. Trimming pared 5 bases from V and 6 bases from J, leaving 10 bases between. Germline V gene data show CDR1 as LNHDA and CDR2 as SQIVND (reference sequence). The CDR3 loop spans 12 amino acids.

There are many counts of this clonotype. The CDR3 DNA sequence: TGTGCCAGCAGTTTAGACTGGGCCGGTCGTTACAATGAGCAGTTCTTC. Its translation is CASSLDWAGRYNEQFF. The V and J genes are TRBV28 and TRBJ2-1, with D unresolved. The germline V gene has CDR1 MDHEN and CDR2 SYDVKM. V was shortened by 2 bases and J by 4 bases, with 15 bases between the two germline ends. There are 16 residues in the CDR3.

The rearrangement uses TRBV19 and TRBJ2-7, with no clear D. The V end was cut by 6 bases, the J end by 4 bases, with 16 bases between. The CDR3 has 14 residues. Per germline, CDR1 LNHDA and CDR2 SQIVND (reference sequence). CDR3 protein: CASRNSGRAYEQYF. Written as DNA, the CDR3 is TGTGCCAGTAGGAACTCCGGCCGGGCTTACGAGCAGTACTTC.

This clonotype was counted a few times. The chain couples TRBV7-6 to TRBJ1-2; TRBD1 matches 7 bases. The CDR3 extends over 14 amino acids. The V gene's germline CDR1 is SGHVS and CDR2 FNYEAQ. V shed 5 bases and J 4 bases; nucleotides not matched to a gene: 7. CDR3 sequence (DNA): TGTGCCAGCAGCGGGGAAGACAGGGCCTATGGCTACACCTTC. It yields the protein CASSGEDRAYGYTF.

This clonotype was recorded many times. The V and J genes are TRBV10-3 and TRBJ2-7; 7 positions agree with TRBD1. The CDR3 spans 14 residues. The germline V gene has CDR1 ENHRY and CDR2 SYGVKD. Trimming removed 4 bases from V and 6 bases from J; junction bases left unmatched: 9. This chain's CDR3 is CAISGGGASGEQYF. DNA of the CDR3: TGTGCCATCAGTGGAGGGGGCGCGTCTGGCGAGCAGTACTTC.